A selection of T cell receptor beta chains follows, all from one sample in a study of T cell changes during pregnancy in multiple sclerosis. Libraries were prepared by immunoSEQ multiplex PCR; TCRdb keeps only in-frame clonotypes and omits some of them. Found here are 40,000 or so clones, 91% of them singletons; the top ten hold about 5.9%. The material sequenced was CD8+ T cells from peripheral blood mononuclear cells, taken in the second trimester of pregnancy. The receptors come from a female donor with multiple sclerosis, enrolled in a pregnancy study. Both conserved end residues are part of each CDR3. The order of the fields is CDR3 DNA, CDR3 protein, D gene, clone size, J gene, V gene. A D gene is named only where the DNA matches it firmly. Size tells how often a clone was seen (once, few, many) or the class of an expanded clone, and some rows leave it out.

TGTGCCAGTAGTAAGACTAGCGGGAGTATCGAGACCCAGTACTTC	CASSKTSGSIETQYF	TRBD2	-	TRBJ2-5	TRBV19
TGTGCCAGCAGCCCCATGGGACTCCCCTACGAGCAGTACTTC	CASSPMGLPYEQYF	-	once	TRBJ2-7	TRBV5-5
TGTGCCAGCAGCTTAGCAGAGATGAACACTGAAGCTTTCTTT	CASSLAEMNTEAFF	-	-	TRBJ1-1	TRBV7-2
TGTGCCAGTAGTATAACAGGGGGGGACTTTGAGACCCAGTACTTC	CASSITGGDFETQYF	-	-	TRBJ2-5	TRBV19
TGTGCCAGCAGTGACGGGACAGGCTATGGCTACACCTTC	CASSDGTGYGYTF	TRBD1	-	TRBJ1-2	TRBV6-4
TGCGCCAGCAGCCAAGAAACAGGGCAAAGTCAGCCCCAGCATTTT	CASSQETGQSQPQHF	-	-	TRBJ1-5	TRBV4-1
TGTGCCAGCTCACCGTCGCGGGTGGGCACTGAAGCTTTCTTT	CASSPSRVGTEAFF	-	-	TRBJ1-1	TRBV18
TGTGCCAGCGGGGATTTCCAGGGTTGGCCGTTCTTC	CASGDFQGWPFF	-	-	TRBJ2-1	TRBV6-1
TGCGCCAGCAGCCATGGGACAGCGAGCTCCTACGAGCAGTACTTC	CASSHGTASSYEQYF	TRBD1	-	TRBJ2-7	TRBV4-3
TGTGCCAGCAGTGCGGCTAGCGGGAGGTCCGATACGCAGTATTTT	CASSAASGRSDTQYF	TRBD2	-	TRBJ2-3	TRBV6-4
TGTGCCAGCAGCTTAGGTAGCGGGAGGCCTAGCTCCTACGAGCAGTACTTC	CASSLGSGRPSSYEQYF	TRBD2	-	TRBJ2-7	TRBV7-9
TGCGCCAGCAGCTGGACAGGGGGCAATCAGCCCCAGCATTTT	CASSWTGGNQPQHF	TRBD1	-	TRBJ1-5	TRBV5-1
TGTGCCAGCAGTGACTCCTTACTGGACAGGGCCCACACTGAAGCTTTCTTT	CASSDSLLDRAHTEAFF	TRBD1	once	TRBJ1-1	TRBV6-4
TGTGCCACCAGAGAAGACGGGACTAGCGGAGCCAATGAGCAGTTCTTC	CATREDGTSGANEQFF	TRBD2	medium-sized	TRBJ2-1	TRBV6-4
TGTGCCAGCAGCCTCTCGTATTCTGGAAACACCATATATTTT	CASSLSYSGNTIYF	-	-	TRBJ1-3	TRBV25-1
TGTGCCAGCAGTTACTCGCCAGGGGGGACCGGGGAGCTGTTTTTT	CASSYSPGGTGELFF	-	-	TRBJ2-2	TRBV6-5